This T cell receptor beta chain derives from a study of neurological immune-mediated disorders. This clonotype was recorded many times. The time point was: longitudinal time-point 2. Libraries used 2 million unsorted PBMCs kept frozen in RNAlater. Each CDR3 protein gets one entry after TCRdb re-called the 5' RACE reads with MiXCR. The sample yields under 100,000 distinct CDR3 sequences, approximately 13% seen once. The CDR3 length is 15 residues. V shed 4 bases and J shed 1 base, with 14 bases lying between them. Germline lookup yields CDR1 SGDLS and CDR2 YYNGEE. The receptor was isolated from a female donor with HTLV-1-associated myelopathy (HAM/TSP). V and J are TRBV9 and TRBJ1-1; D is possibly TRBD1 (6 bases). The sequencing sample was made of PBMCs. CDR3 DNA: TGTGCCAGCAGCCTTGAGCGGGGGGCGAACACTGAAGCTTTCTTT. It yields the protein CASSLERGANTEAFF.